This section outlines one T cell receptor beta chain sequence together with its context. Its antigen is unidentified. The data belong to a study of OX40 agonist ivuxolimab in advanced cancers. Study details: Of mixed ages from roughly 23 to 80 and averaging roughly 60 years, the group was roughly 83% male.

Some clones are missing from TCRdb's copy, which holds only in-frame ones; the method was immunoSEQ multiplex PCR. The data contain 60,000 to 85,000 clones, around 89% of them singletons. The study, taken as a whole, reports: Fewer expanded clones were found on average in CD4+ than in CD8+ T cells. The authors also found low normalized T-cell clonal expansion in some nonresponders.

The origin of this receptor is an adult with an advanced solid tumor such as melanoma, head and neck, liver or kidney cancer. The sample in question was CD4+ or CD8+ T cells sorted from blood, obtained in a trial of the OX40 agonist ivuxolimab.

CDR3 sequence (DNA): TGCAGCCTGTTAGGCCTAGCGGGACACACAGATACGCAGTATTTT. Its protein product is CSLLGLAGHTDTQYF. V usage is TRBV29-1 and J usage is TRBJ2-3; TRBD2 matches 9 bases. This CDR3 has 15 residues. The trim removed 8 bases at V and 2 bases at J, leaving 11 bases unmatched. Germline V lookup: CDR1 SQVTM, CDR2 ANQGSEA.